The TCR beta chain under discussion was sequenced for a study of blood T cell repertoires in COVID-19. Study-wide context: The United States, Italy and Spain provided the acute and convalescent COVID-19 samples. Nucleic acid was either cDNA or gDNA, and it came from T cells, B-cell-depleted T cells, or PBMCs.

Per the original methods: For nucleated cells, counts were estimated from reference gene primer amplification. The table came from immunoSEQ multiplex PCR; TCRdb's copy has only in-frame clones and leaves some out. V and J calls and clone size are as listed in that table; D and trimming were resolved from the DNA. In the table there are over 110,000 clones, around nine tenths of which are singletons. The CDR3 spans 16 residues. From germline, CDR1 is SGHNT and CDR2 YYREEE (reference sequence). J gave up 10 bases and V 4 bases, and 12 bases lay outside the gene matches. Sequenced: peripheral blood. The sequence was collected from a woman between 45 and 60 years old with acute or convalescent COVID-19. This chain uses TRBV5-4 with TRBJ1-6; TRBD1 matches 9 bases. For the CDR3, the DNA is TGTGCCAGCAGCATGTTAGGGACAGGGCTCAACTCACCCCTCCACTTT. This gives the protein CASSMLGTGLNSPLHF.